The 23 T cell receptor beta chains given below trace back to one sample, sequenced in a study of shared clonotypes between healthy human individuals. The assay was immunoSEQ multiplex PCR, and TCRdb's table has in-frame clones only and misses some. The repertoire holds 2 million to 3 million clones, roughly 93% seen once, with approximately 0.37% in the top ten. The sample consisted of naive CD4+ T cells from PBMCs. Subset described: CD45RA+ positively selected. These receptors came from a man aged 18 to 29 in good health. Some clones in this sample may be carry-over from other donors' samples.

As regards this clone: Other DNA sequences of this sample code for an identical CDR3. The V gene is TRBV4-1, the J gene TRBJ1-4; 9 bases align to TRBD1. Germline V lookup: CDR1 MGHRA, CDR2 YSYEKL. The CDR3 is 15 amino acids. V lost 3 bases and J lost 5; bases outside the gene matches: 4. The CDR3 sequence: CASSQAGTGNEKLFF. In nucleotides, the CDR3 is TGCGCCAGCAGCCAGGCCGGGACAGGGAATGAAAAACTGTTTTTT.

About this clone: The sample contains more than one DNA sequence encoding this CDR3. V gene TRBV5-1 combines with J gene TRBJ2-2; 7 positions agree with TRBD1. Trimming at V came to 0 bases and at J to 1 base, leaving 3 bases not matched to a gene. Germline V gene data show CDR1 as SGHRS and CDR2 as YFSETQ. The CDR3 runs 16 residues. The CDR3 reads CASSLVTGLNTGELFF. Here the CDR3 DNA reads TGCGCCAGCAGCTTGGTGACAGGGTTGAACACCGGGGAGCTGTTTTTT. Looking up the rest from reference TRBV5-1 and TRBJ2-2 gives the full variable domain: KAGVTQTPRYLIKTRGQQVTLSCSPISGHRSVSWYQQTPGQGLQFLFEYFSETQRNKGNFPGRFSGRQFSNSRSEMNVSTLELGDSALYLCASSLVTGLNTGELFFGEGSRLTVL.

The chain uses TRBV29-1 and TRBJ2-3; maybe TRBD2 (7 bases). CDR1 SQVTM and CDR2 ANQGSEA come from the germline V gene. The V gene lost 7 bases and the J gene lost 2 bases, with 16 bases spanning the gap. This CDR3 comprises 14 residues. The CDR3, as DNA: TGCAGCGGGGGGCGGGAGTTCCCCACAGATACGCAGTATTTT. Residues: CSGGREFPTDTQYF.

This rearrangement joins TRBV18 to TRBJ1-1; D possibly corresponds to TRBD1 (6 bases). V dropped 4 bases and J dropped 0 bases, with 15 bases sitting between them. Per the germline V gene, CDR1 is KGHSH and CDR2 is LQKENI. The CDR3 is 16 residues long. The CDR3 sequence: CASSLAQGGVNTEAFF. The CDR3 DNA is TGTGCCAGCTCACTCGCACAGGGTGGAGTGAACACTGAAGCTTTCTTT.

The chain couples TRBV6-5 to TRBJ2-7; 7 bases line up with TRBD2. Germline CDR1 is MNHEY and CDR2 is SVGAGI. The CDR3 covers 13 residues. The V gene end was trimmed by 5 bases and the J gene end by 6 bases; junction bases not matched to a gene: 7. The CDR3 DNA is TGTGCCAGCAGTCGGGGGAGGGACGGCGAGCAGTACTTC. This sequence encodes CASSRGRDGEQYF.

This chain joins TRBV4-1 and TRBJ1-5, with a possible D match to TRBD1 (5 bases). The length of the CDR3 is 15 residues. V was pared by 1 base and J by 7 bases, with 14 bases between. CDR1 and CDR2 (germline): MGHRA, YSYEKL. CDR3 nucleotide sequence: TGCGCCAGCAGCCAAGGTTTCGGGGCGGTCCAGCCCCAGCATTTT. Translation gives CASSQGFGAVQPQHF.

This clone has just one count. The chain carries TRBV20-1 and TRBJ2-7; TRBD2 matches at 8 bases. The V gene end was trimmed by 4 bases and the J gene end by 5 bases; junction bases not matched to a gene: 1. Germline CDR1 and CDR2: DFQATT and SNEGSKA (reference sequence). The CDR3 spans 11 residues. The CDR3, as DNA: TGCAGTGCTACAGCGGGAGACGAGCAGTACTTC. This encodes CSATAGDEQYF.

About this clone itself: Other DNA variants within this sample encode the same CDR3. The chain recombines TRBV11-3 with TRBJ2-2, with D maybe TRBD1 (5 bases). The CDR3 loop spans 14 amino acids. The germline CDR1 and CDR2 sequences are SGHNT and YENEEA. Trimming removed 1 base at V and 2 bases at J, with 5 bases between. DNA for the CDR3: TGTGCCAGCAGCTTAGGGACAAACACCGGGGAGCTGTTTTTT. Translating gives CASSLGTNTGELFF.

The chain recombines TRBV5-1 with TRBJ2-7; no reliable D call. Trimming stripped 0 bases from V and 3 bases from J, with 10 bases between. The CDR3 sequence is 14 residues long. The germline gives CDR1 SGHRS, CDR2 YFSETQ. In nucleotides, the CDR3 is TGCGCCAGCAGCTTGGTTGGACCCGGCTACGAGCAGTACTTC. This encodes CASSLVGPGYEQYF.

To note about this clone: Other DNA sequences from this sample encode an identical CDR3 as well. V gene TRBV28 combines with J gene TRBJ2-3; D not resolved. CDR3 size: 15 residues. Trimming removed 5 bases from V and 1 base from J, with 13 bases in between. Germline V gene sequence: CDR1 MDHEN, CDR2 SYDVKM. This chain's CDR3 is CASSPSGSGTDTQYF. DNA for the CDR3: TGTGCCAGCAGTCCTTCAGGATCGGGCACAGATACGCAGTATTTT. The entire variable domain, with the rest obtained from reference TRBV28 and TRBJ2-3, is as follows: DVKVTQSSRYLVKRTGEKVFLECVQDMDHENMFWYRQDPGLGLRLIYFSYDVKMKEKGDIPEGYSVSREKKERFSLILESASTNQTSMYLCASSPSGSGTDTQYFGPGTRLTVL.

In its sample, this clone was seen a few times. The V gene is TRBV19, the J gene TRBJ1-3; tentative D call: TRBD1 (6 bases). CDR1 LNHDA and CDR2 SQIVND come from the germline V gene (reference sequence). The length of the CDR3 is 13 residues. With 7 bases removed from V and 4 bases from J, the gap between germline ends came to 11 bases. CDR3 nucleotides: TGTGCCAGTATCGGGCAGGGGGGAAACACCATATATTTT. Translation: CASIGQGGNTIYF.

The V gene is TRBV27, the J gene TRBJ2-3; D gene unclear. Trimming stripped 5 bases from V and 4 bases from J, with 19 bases between. Germline CDR1 and CDR2: MNHEY and SMNVEV (reference sequence). This CDR3 region has 16 residues. CDR3 nucleotide sequence: TGTGCCAGCAGTCCCAACCCGCTACAGATCGCAGATACGCAGTATTTT. The encoded protein is CASSPNPLQIADTQYF.

V usage is TRBV18 and J usage is TRBJ2-3; 9 nucleotides line up with TRBD1. This CDR3 is built from 17 residues. Trimming took 5 bases from V and 0 from J; bases not matched to a gene: 9. The germline gives CDR1 KGHSH, CDR2 LQKENI. CDR3 sequence (DNA): TGTGCCAGCTCAGGCAACAGGGGGCATGGGAGCACAGATACGCAGTATTTT. The encoded protein is CASSGNRGHGSTDTQYF.

The J gene is TRBJ2-5, the V gene TRBV21-1; TRBD1, the table's D call, lacks a check against the DNA. TRBV21-1 is reported as a pseudogene. The CDR3 covers 17 residues. The CDR3 sequence: CASSKNPLQGFRETQYF. In nucleotides, the CDR3 is TGTGCCAGCAGCAAAAACCCATTACAGGGATTCCGAGAGACCCAGTACTTC.

This chain uses TRBV7-9 with TRBJ2-1; D gene uncertain. With 6 bases removed from V and 3 bases from J, the gap between germline ends came to 9 bases. The V gene's germline CDR1 is SEHNR and CDR2 FQNEAQ (reference sequence). The CDR3 runs 13 residues. This CDR3 is CASSQANYNEQFF. The CDR3 coding sequence is TGTGCCAGCAGTCAAGCAAACTACAATGAGCAGTTCTTC.

The rearrangement links TRBV4-2 to TRBJ1-2; unclear D gene. This CDR3 contains 16 residues. The V and J ends lost 1 base and 5 bases respectively, with 17 bases between them. Germline V lookup: CDR1 LGHNA, CDR2 YNFKEQ. In DNA form, the CDR3 reads TGTGCCAGCAGCCAAGTTGGAGGACGGGGAGGGTATGGCTACACCTTC. Its translation: CASSQVGGRGGYGYTF.

A single count supports this clone. The V call is TRBV7-8, the J call TRBJ2-2, with a weak D call TRBD2 (5 bases). Looked up from germline, CDR1 is SGHVS and CDR2 is FQNEAQ. V lost 0 bases and J lost 6, with 14 bases in between. This CDR3 region has 16 residues. In nucleotides, the CDR3 is TGTGCCAGCAGCTTAGCGCGGGTTCTTAGTCCCGGGGAGCTGTTTTTT. Protein product: CASSLARVLSPGELFF.

The table lists this clone with a count of one. The CDR3 nucleotides are TGTGCCAGCAGAGCAGGAGCCGAGCAGTACTTC. It specifies CASRAGAEQYF. This sequence joins TRBV2 and TRBJ2-7; D is unclear. The CDR3 is made up of 11 amino acids. V lost 6 bases to trimming and J lost 6 bases, with 9 bases between them. The germline gives CDR1 SNHLY, CDR2 FYNNEI.

The J gene is TRBJ2-7, the V gene TRBV9; 7 positions agree with TRBD1. V was clipped by 3 bases and J by 6 bases; unmatched bases: 9. The CDR3 is made up of 14 amino acids. Looked up from germline, CDR1 is SGDLS and CDR2 is YYNGEE. CDR3 nucleotide sequence: TGTGCCAGCAGCGGGGATGACAGGGCGGGCGAGCAGTACTTC. This gives the protein CASSGDDRAGEQYF.

The J gene is TRBJ2-7, the V gene TRBV29-1, with D possibly TRBD2 on 6 matching bases. Looked up from germline, CDR1 is SQVTM and CDR2 is ANQGSEA. Trimming pared 7 bases from V and 3 bases from J, leaving 10 bases between. This CDR3 is 11 amino acids long. This chain's CDR3 is CSAEGRYEQYF. CDR3 sequence (DNA): TGCAGCGCGGAGGGACGCTACGAGCAGTACTTC.

The sample holds one count of this clone. The chain recombines TRBV5-5 with TRBJ2-5; 10 bases fit TRBD1. The CDR3 loop spans 15 amino acids. V lost 1 base and J lost 5; bases outside the gene matches: 5. Germline V gene data show CDR1 as SGHKS and CDR2 as YYEKEE (reference sequence). CDR3 region: CASSLRDRGWETQYF. The CDR3 region has the DNA TGTGCCAGCAGCTTGAGGGACAGGGGATGGGAGACCCAGTACTTC.

There are a few counts of this clone. The gene calls are TRBV7-9 and TRBJ1-1, with D unresolved. Trimming cost V 6 bases and J 10 bases, with 12 bases left between them. The CDR3 runs 11 residues. Germline V gene lookup returns CDR1 SEHNR and CDR2 FQNEAQ (reference sequence). CDR3 protein: CASSRVEGAFF. The CDR3 DNA follows: TGTGCCAGCAGTCGAGTCGAAGGAGCTTTCTTT.

The chain links TRBV18 to TRBJ2-2; D gene ambiguous. This CDR3 spans 15 amino acids. The V end was cut by 3 bases, the J end by 5 bases, with 13 bases between. CDR1 is KGHSH, CDR2 LQKENI, per germline. For the CDR3, the DNA is TGTGCCAGCTCACCCCGGAGATCAGAGACCGGGGAGCTGTTTTTT. This translates into CASSPRRSETGELFF.